Here is one T cell receptor (beta chain) with its context. Its antigen remains unknown. Each CDR3 protein is one row after TCRdb ran MiXCR on the RT-PCR reads. Of about 480,000 distinct CDR3 sequences in the sample, 10% to 15% are singletons; the top ten hold around 13%. This sample was taken from a study of response to subunit inactivated influenza vaccine. Study-wide findings and caveats: Researchers suggested that each seasonal influenza vaccination recruits few new T cells.

The CDR3 runs to 14 residues. V was clipped by 5 bases and J by 7 bases; unmatched bases: 7. This chain links TRBV12-3 or TRBV12-4 with TRBJ2-1; 8 positions agree with TRBD1. Source: PBMCs from blood, taken about 40 days after vaccination. The receptor was isolated from a man over 45 who received an inactivated influenza vaccine. This CDR3 reads CASSTGGSINEQFF. The CDR3, as DNA: TGTGCCAGCAGTACAGGGGGTTCAATAAATGAGCAGTTCTTC.